This TCR delta chain is from a study of gamma-delta chains in newborns, infants, children. Study in general: Microbial exposure reportedly drives polyclonal innate γδ T cell expansion after birth.

TCRdb redid clone calling on the reads using CATT. The sample yields approximately 780 delta-chain clones, over 0.8% seen once. This clone has only a few counts. The amino acid sequence in TCRdb belongs to a much larger clone and departs from this DNA's translation at residue 12, likely a sequencing read error; the sequence shown is translated from the DNA. The V segment lost 0 bases and the J segment 5 bases; nucleotides outside the gene matches: 20. The CDR3 is made up of 19 amino acids. CDR1 and CDR2 (germline): GEAIGNYY, EKD. The rearrangement joins TRDV2 to TRDJ1; 7 nucleotides line up with TRDD3. The specimen was blood. The sequence derives from a child in good health. The CDR3, as DNA: TGTGCCTGTGACACCGTCCCTACAGGTACTGGGGAATCATCGGATAAACTCATCTTT. This codes for CACDTVPTGTGESSDKLIF.